This T cell receptor beta chain comes out of a study of blood T cells in healthy people across ages. Overall study: Template switching retrieved approximately one barcoded beta molecule for each two T cells.

Together with a sample-barcoded 5' primer, a J-beta primer mix was included in a second PCR lasting about 6 to 12 cycles. Template switching added a 12-random-nucleotide identifier to every cDNA molecule. Each CDR3 protein is one row after TCRdb ran MiXCR on the 5' RACE reads. The sample contains about 1 million distinct CDR3 sequences, 45% of which appear only once. Germline V gives CDR1 SNHLY, CDR2 FYNNEI. CDR3 size: 18 residues. General study findings and limits: Unsorted PBMCs blocked a conclusive comparison of naive and antigen-experienced cells. In older individuals, TCR beta diversity per million T cells was lower, falling roughly linearly with age.

About this clonotype itself: Its target is not known.

The receptor comes from a woman aged 60 to 75 in good health. The chain is built from TRBV2 and TRBJ2-5; 14 bases align to TRBD2. The J call may be incorrect, as the DNA end agrees better with TRBJ2-7. Sample: blood. The DNA of the CDR3 is TGTGCCAGCAGGGGAGATCCGGGACTAGCGGGAGCAGCATACGAGCAGTACTTC. As protein: CASRGDPGLAGAAYEQYF.